This T cell receptor (beta chain) was captured by sequencing in a study of regulatory dendritic cells for organ transplantation listed by TCRdb under 2017. Study-wide context: Regulatory dendritic cells were generated from monocytes cultured with vitamin D3 on days 0 and 4 and IL-10 on day 4. On day 6, LPS was added to the DC cultures to test how the DCs responded to a strong maturation-inducing agent. TCRbeta repertoires were sequenced from sorted naive and memory CD4+ and CD8+ T cells before and after allostimulation with regulatory or mature dendritic cells.

Broad study findings and their caveats: In both subjects, allostimulation led to expansion of memory CD8+ clones, though the expansion induced by regulatory dendritic cells appeared to be more limited than that induced by mature dendritic cells. Highly diverse repertoires were observed in naive CD4+ and CD8+ T cells, whereas lower diversity was observed in memory cells, and the most oligoclonal repertoires were found in memory CD8+ cells. Sequencing was done in only a couple of subjects, and the authors reported considerable heterogeneity between individuals in the alloreactive memory CD8+ T cell pool. Among the resting subsets, the most alloreactive TCR clonotypes were found in memory CD8+ T cells.

A multiplexed two-step PCR with Vbeta-specific forward primers and Jbeta-specific reverse primers was used to amplify the TCRbeta CDR3 regions. Through the immunoSEQ service, the TCRbeta libraries were run on an Illumina instrument for sequencing. Per the original workflow: V, D and J genes were assigned using IMGT annotation, and counts were corrected for multiplex PCR bias using synthetic CDR3 analogues. In the immunoSEQ Analyzer, repertoire clonality was calculated as one minus normalized Shannon entropy. Whether a clone counted as expanded was decided by Fisher's exact test with Benjamini-Hochberg false discovery rate control and a two-tailed cutoff of P<0.01. The table was pulled from immuneACCESS by TCRdb, which kept in-frame rearrangements only. Such tables lose some clones; where checked, under half of the loss comes from unresolved V genes, and the rest has no known cause. The V and J calls and clone size come from that table; D and trimming were worked out from the DNA. Here the sample has 9,500 to 15,000 clones; roughly 60% occur a single time. The biggest ten clones account for about 1.1% of the sample.

V and J are trimmed by 4 bases and 5 bases, and the gene matches miss 4 bases of the junction. The CDR3 spans 14 residues, from the cysteine through the phenylalanine. Just CDR3 DNA is preserved here, 42 bases in frame from base 1. Sequences LNHNV (CDR1) and YYDKDF (CDR2) are obtained from the germline V gene (reference sequence). Sorted T cell subsets were CFSE-labeled and co-cultured for roughly 5 days with allogeneic regulatory or mature dendritic cells at a 1:10 DC:T ratio. FACS was used to sort naive T cells as CD45RA+ cells and memory T cells as CD45RO+ CD4+ or CD8+ cells. T cells for TCR sequencing came from two healthy control subjects. The Qiagen DNeasy Blood & Tissue Kit was used for extraction of genomic DNA. Remarks on this clone: What antigen it recognizes has not been identified. Per-base qualities were not stored, and no clone one base away is much larger.

The TCR comes from a human donor in good health. The chain couples TRBV15 to TRBJ1-5; 8 central nucleotides agree with TRBD1. The source material was naive CD8+ T cells from blood cultured with dendritic cells. What the cell subset or site label conveys for this sample: CD45RA+ naive T cells. CDR3 loop: CATSIDRGHQPQHF. In nucleotides, the sequence is TGTGCCACCAGCATTGACAGGGGCCATCAGCCCCAGCATTTT.